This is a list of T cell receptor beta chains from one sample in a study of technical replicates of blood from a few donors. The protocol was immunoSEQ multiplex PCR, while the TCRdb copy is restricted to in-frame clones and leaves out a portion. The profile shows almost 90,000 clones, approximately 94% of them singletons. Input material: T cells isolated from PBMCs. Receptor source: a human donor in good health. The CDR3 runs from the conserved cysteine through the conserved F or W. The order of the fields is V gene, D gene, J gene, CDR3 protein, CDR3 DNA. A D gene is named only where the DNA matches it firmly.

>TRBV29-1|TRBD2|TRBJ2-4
CSVSGRLAKNIQYF
TGCAGCGTTAGCGGGAGGTTGGCCAAAAACATTCAGTACTTC
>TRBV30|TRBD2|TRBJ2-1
CAWTSGGAREQFF
TGTGCCTGGACTAGCGGGGGCGCGAGGGAGCAGTTCTTC
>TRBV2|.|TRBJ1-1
CASSPTNTEAFF
TGTGCCAGCAGTCCCACAAACACTGAAGCTTTCTTT
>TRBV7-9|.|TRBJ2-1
CASSQNREGFSYNEQFF
TGTGCCAGCAGCCAAAACAGGGAGGGATTCTCCTACAATGAGCAGTTCTTC
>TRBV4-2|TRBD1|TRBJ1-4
CASSQVRTGGTEKLFF
TGTGCCAGCAGCCAAGTCCGGACAGGGGGCACTGAAAAACTGTTTTTT
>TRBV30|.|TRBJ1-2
CAWRSQGSGGYTF
TGTGCCTGGAGAAGTCAGGGTTCGGGTGGCTACACCTTC
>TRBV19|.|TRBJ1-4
CASSLQSTNEKLFF
TGTGCCAGTAGTCTACAGTCAACTAATGAAAAACTGTTTTTT
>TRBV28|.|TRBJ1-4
CASSSPQGVGEKLFF
TGTGCCAGCAGTTCCCCACAGGGAGTTGGGGAAAAACTGTTTTTT
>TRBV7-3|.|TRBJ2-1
CASSPNDMGEQFF
TGTGCCAGCAGCCCAAACGACATGGGTGAGCAGTTCTTC
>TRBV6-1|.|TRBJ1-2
CASSPGGLTYGYTF
TGTGCCAGCAGCCCGGGGGGCCTCACCTATGGCTACACCTTC
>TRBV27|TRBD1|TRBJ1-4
CASSSGTGYEKLFF
TGTGCCAGCAGTTCCGGGACAGGGTATGAAAAACTGTTTTTT
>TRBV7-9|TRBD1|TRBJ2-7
CASSSDRVHEQYF
TGTGCCAGCAGCTCCGACAGGGTCCACGAGCAGTACTTC
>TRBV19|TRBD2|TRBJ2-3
CASSMVENGGADTQYF
TGTGCCAGTAGTATGGTGGAGAATGGGGGGGCAGATACGCAGTATTTT
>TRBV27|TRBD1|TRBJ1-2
CASSLTGTGAYGYTF
TGTGCCAGCAGTTTGACCGGGACAGGGGCCTATGGCTACACCTTC
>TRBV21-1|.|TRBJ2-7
CASSPPLEQYF
TGTGCCAGCAGCCCCCCTTTGGAGCAGTACTTC
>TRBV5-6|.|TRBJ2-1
CASSSGGNEQFF
TGTGCCAGCAGCTCAGGGGGGAATGAGCAGTTCTTC
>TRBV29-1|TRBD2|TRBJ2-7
CSVDGGGYEQYF
TGCAGCGTTGATGGGGGGGGATACGAGCAGTACTTC
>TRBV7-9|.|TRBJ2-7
CASSWASYEQYF
TGTGCCAGCAGCTGGGCTTCCTACGAGCAGTACTTC
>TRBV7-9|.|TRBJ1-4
CASSPGDEKLFF
TGTGCCAGCAGCCCGGGGGATGAAAAACTGTTTTTT
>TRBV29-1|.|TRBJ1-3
CSVEDRTQAYSGNTIYF
TGCAGCGTTGAAGATCGAACTCAGGCGTACTCTGGAAACACCATATATTTT
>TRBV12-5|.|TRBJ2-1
CASGSLNEQFF
TGTGCTAGTGGTTCGCTAAATGAGCAGTTCTTC
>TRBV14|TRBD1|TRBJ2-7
CASSQGQGAYEQYF
TGTGCCAGCAGCCAAGGACAGGGGGCGTACGAGCAGTACTTC
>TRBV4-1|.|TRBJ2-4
CASSPSASALLSKNIQYF
TGCGCCAGCAGCCCTTCAGCGAGCGCCCTCTTGTCCAAAAACATTCAGTACTTC